Shown below are 16 T cell receptor beta chains from a single sample sequenced in a study of blood T cell repertoires in COVID-19. Generated by immunoSEQ multiplex PCR, the TCRdb table keeps only in-frame clones and is missing some. The sample holds 55,000 to 80,000 clones, 85% to 90% seen once. The sequenced sample consisted of peripheral blood. These receptors were taken from a man in his 70s with acute or convalescent COVID-19.

This chain joins TRBV6-5 and TRBJ1-5, with D possibly matching TRBD1 (5 bases). The germline V gene has CDR1 MNHEY and CDR2 SVGAGI. The ends were cut back, 0 bases at V and 8 bases at J, with 8 bases in the middle. The CDR3 covers 13 residues. Here the CDR3 DNA reads TGTGCCAGCAGTTACTCTTGGGGCGAGCCCCAGCATTTT. Translated, it gives CASSYSWGEPQHF.

This chain joins TRBV4-2 and TRBJ2-4; D is possibly TRBD2 (6 bases). Looked up from germline, CDR1 is LGHNA and CDR2 is YNFKEQ. V lost 1 base and J lost 1, with 29 bases in between. The CDR3 sequence is 22 residues long. The CDR3 nucleotides are TGTGCCAGCAGCCAAGGAGTGGTCTTCGAGCGGGCTACCTCTCGGGCCAAAAACATTCAGTACTTC. Its translation is CASSQGVVFERATSRAKNIQYF.

This sequence joins TRBV9 and TRBJ1-1; D possibly corresponds to TRBD1 (6 bases). Germline lookup yields CDR1 SGDLS and CDR2 YYNGEE. The CDR3 totals 15 residues. V was cut by 3 bases and J by 0 bases, with 12 bases left in between. This CDR3 is CASSAPTGMNTEAFF. DNA of the CDR3: TGTGCCAGCAGCGCCCCGACAGGTATGAACACTGAAGCTTTCTTT.

This clone was found once. The J gene is TRBJ1-3, the V gene TRBV2, with D tentatively TRBD1 (5 bases). The V end lost 9 bases, the J end lost 2 bases, and 17 bases lay between the germline ends. There are 15 residues in the CDR3. CDR1 is SNHLY, CDR2 FYNNEI, per germline. The chain's CDR3 is CASIPRTGAGNTIYF. In DNA, the CDR3 is TGTGCCAGTATCCCACGGACGGGGGCTGGAAACACCATATATTTT. The full variable domain, with the rest looked up from reference TRBV2 and TRBJ1-3, is EPEVTQTPSHQVTQMGQEVILRCVPISNHLYFYWYRQILGQKVEFLVSFYNNEISEKSEIFDDQFSVERPDGSNFTLKIRSTKLEDSAMYFCASIPRTGAGNTIYFGEGSWLTVV.

J is TRBJ2-6 and V is TRBV2; D uncertain. CDR1 is SNHLY and CDR2 is FYNNEI in the germline V gene. Trimming took off 4 bases at V and 0 bases at J, with 13 bases between the two ends. The CDR3 sequence is 17 residues long. DNA of the CDR3: TGTGCCAGCAGTGCTCGTTTTGGCAACTCTGGGGCCAACGTCCTGACTTTC. Translation: CASSARFGNSGANVLTF.

The CDR3 coding sequence is TGTGCCAGCACCCAAACAGGGACGGCCGGCTACACCTTC. Its translation: CASTQTGTAGYTF. The V and J genes are TRBV6-5 and TRBJ1-2, with D maybe TRBD1 (6 bases). CDR3 size: 13 residues. The germline CDR1 and CDR2 sequences are MNHEY and SVGAGI. V shed 7 bases and J shed 8 bases, with 17 bases lying between them.

This clone was observed a single time. The chain is built from TRBV3-1 (or the pseudogene TRBV3-2) and TRBJ2-1, with D unclear. Trimming stripped 0 bases from V and 6 bases from J, with 9 bases between. The CDR3 is made up of 14 amino acids. The germline V gene has CDR1 LGHDT and CDR2 YNNKEL (reference sequence). Here the CDR3 reads CASSQDRQTNEQFF. CDR3 DNA sequence: TGTGCCAGCAGCCAAGATCGACAAACCAATGAGCAGTTCTTC.

The chain has TRBV5-1 and TRBJ2-2, with TRBD2 matching 10 bases. Germline values: CDR1 SGHRS, CDR2 YFSETQ. CDR3 length equals 15 residues. The V and J ends lost 4 bases and 13 bases, in that order; junction bases with no gene match: 13. The CDR3 region is CASSAGTSEGMRLFF. DNA for the CDR3: TGCGCCAGCAGCGCCGGGACTAGCGAGGGGATGAGGCTGTTTTTT.

The rearrangement links TRBV5-1 to TRBJ2-7; 11 bases map to TRBD2. Germline V gene sequence: CDR1 SGHRS, CDR2 YFSETQ. The CDR3 length is 14 residues. With V trimmed by 4 bases and J by 4 bases, 4 bases remained unmatched. This CDR3 reads CASSVGTSGYEQYF. For the CDR3, the DNA is TGCGCCAGCAGCGTGGGGACTAGCGGATACGAGCAGTACTTC.

The V and J genes are TRBV6-1 and TRBJ2-1; D is possibly TRBD2 (6 bases). The CDR3 has 15 amino acids. Germline V gives CDR1 MNHNS, CDR2 SASEGT. V was trimmed by 2 bases and J by 6 bases, leaving 14 bases between them. The DNA of the CDR3 is TGTGCCAGCAGTGAACGGGCGGGGCCCTCCAATGAGCAGTTCTTC. It encodes CASSERAGPSNEQFF.

This clone was recorded only once. The CDR3 DNA reads TGTGCCAGCAGTTACGACGGACAGGGGAAATTCTACGAGCAGTACTTC. Translation gives CASSYDGQGKFYEQYF. This chain connects TRBV6-2 or TRBV6-3 to TRBJ2-7; TRBD1 aligns across 9 bases. J gave up 3 bases and V 2 bases, and 8 bases lay outside the gene matches. The CDR3 consists of 16 residues. The V gene's germline CDR1 is MNHEY and CDR2 SVGEGT.

The sample holds one count of this clone. This chain connects TRBV5-1 to TRBJ1-1, with TRBD1 identical over 8 bases. This CDR3 comprises 14 residues. CDR1 SGHRS and CDR2 YFSETQ come from the germline V gene. J gave up 5 bases and V 1 base, and 4 bases lay outside the gene matches. CDR3 sequence: CASSLTGGATEAFF. The CDR3 DNA is TGCGCCAGCAGCTTGACAGGGGGAGCAACTGAAGCTTTCTTT.

This clone was seen more than once but under ten times. The V gene is TRBV28, the J gene TRBJ2-3; D possibly corresponds to TRBD2 (6 bases). The CDR3 covers 15 residues. Germline values: CDR1 MDHEN, CDR2 SYDVKM. The V and J ends lost 5 bases and 2 bases respectively, with 14 bases between them. The CDR3 coding sequence is TGTGCCAGCAGTCTAGCGAGAACCTACACAGATACGCAGTATTTT. Encoded protein: CASSLARTYTDTQYF. The variable domain in full, with the rest retrieved from reference TRBV28 and TRBJ2-3, is DVKVTQSSRYLVKRTGEKVFLECVQDMDHENMFWYRQDPGLGLRLIYFSYDVKMKEKGDIPEGYSVSREKKERFSLILESASTNQTSMYLCASSLARTYTDTQYFGPGTRLTVL.

The rearrangement joins TRBV30 to TRBJ1-1; D not resolved. CDR3 size: 10 residues. V gave up 4 bases and J gave up 8 bases, with 8 bases separating them. Per germline, CDR1 GTSNPN and CDR2 SVGIG (reference sequence). The CDR3 is CAWMGREAFF. Here the CDR3 DNA reads TGTGCCTGGATGGGCAGGGAAGCTTTCTTT.

V usage is TRBV5-1 and J usage is TRBJ1-4; a weak D match, TRBD1 (5 bases). The CDR3 consists of 17 residues. Trimming left V 2 bases short and J 0 bases short, with 14 bases between. Per germline, CDR1 SGHRS and CDR2 YFSETQ. This CDR3 reads CASSFFSQGATNEKLFF. In DNA, the CDR3 is TGCGCCAGCAGCTTTTTCTCGCAGGGTGCAACTAATGAAAAACTGTTTTTT.

The chain employs TRBV3-1 (or the pseudogene TRBV3-2) and TRBJ1-4, with TRBD1 matching over 8 bases. CDR3 length: 17 residues. The V gene end was trimmed by 4 bases and the J gene end by 2 bases; junction bases not matched to a gene: 9. Germline assignment: CDR1 LGHDT and CDR2 YNNKEL (reference sequence). This CDR3 is CASSRRQGLSTNEKLFF. The CDR3 DNA is TGTGCCAGCAGCCGCAGACAGGGGTTATCGACTAATGAAAAACTGTTTTTT.